This paragraph reports one T cell receptor (beta chain). Its cognate antigen is unknown. The data belong to a study of shared clonotypes between healthy human individuals. Germline V gives CDR1 SGDLS, CDR2 YYNGEE. The CDR3 is made up of 13 amino acids. Trimming took 6 bases from V and 6 from J, leaving 14 bases between them. Notes on the study in general: The genetic and exposure-history diversity represented was limited by few donors.

Produced via immunoSEQ multiplex PCR; TCRdb's table is partial and in-frame only. The table records 2 million to 2.5 million clones, approximately 90% of them present only once. Material: naive CD4+ T cells from PBMCs. Subset denoted: CD45RA+ positively selected. J is TRBJ2-3 and V is TRBV9, with D possibly being TRBD1 or TRBD2 (6 bases each). This sequence originates from a man aged 18-30 years in good health. Some clones in this sample may be carry-over from other donors' samples. This CDR3 is CASTRGPADTQYF. CDR3 coding DNA: TGTGCCAGCACCCGGGGGCCTGCGGATACGCAGTATTTT. Combining the CDR3 with reference TRBV9 and TRBJ2-3 gives the whole variable domain DSGVTQTPKHLITATGQRVTLRCSPRSGDLSVYWYQQSLDQGLQFLIQYYNGEERAKGNILERFSAQQFPDLHSELNLSSLELGDSALYFCASTRGPADTQYFGPGTRLTVL.